This TCR beta chain was identified in a study of shared clonotypes between healthy human individuals. The donor population consisted of healthy HIV-negative adults with no recent acute infections or vaccinations. Genomic DNA, for the unsorted samples, came from 80 million to 100 million PBMCs. The unsorted PBMC sample used ten immunoSEQ deep assay plates. Data came from immunoSEQ multiplex PCR; TCRdb stores just in-frame clones and leaves some out. The data hold some 450,000 clones, with approximately 77% observed a single time. V lost 3 bases and J 4 bases, leaving 9 bases between the germline ends. The CDR3 has 13 amino acids. The germline gives CDR1 SGHAT, CDR2 FQNNGV.

This clonotype was sampled from a woman between 40 and 50 years old in good health. Some clones in this sample may be carry-over from other donors' samples. Sequenced: PBMCs. This chain connects TRBV11-2 to TRBJ1-1; D gene uncertain. For the CDR3, the DNA is TGTGCCAGCAGCTTGTTGGGGATCACTGAAGCTTTCTTT. Encoded protein: CASSLLGITEAFF.